The T cell receptor (beta chain) under discussion was sequenced for a study of memory CD4+ T cells and cytomegalovirus serostatus. As for the study in general: Healthy Belgian adult donors included roughly ten CMV-positive and about two dozen CMV-negative people.

Study results and caveats: Suggested: most of the CMV-linked TCR signature lies in CD4+ memory cells.

The CDR3 contains 14 residues. Germline CDR1 is MNHNY and CDR2 is SVGAGI (reference sequence). The V end was cut by 8 bases, the J end by 0 bases, with 8 bases between. Original processing notes: Out-of-frame sequences were removed, leaving a few million distinct TCRbeta sequences. Clones were sequenced by immunoSEQ multiplex PCR, and TCRdb holds only the in-frame ones, with some missing. For V, J and clone size, that table is used; D and trimming come from the DNA. The sample lists fewer than 90,000 clones, approximately 78% occurring once. Single viable CD3+CD4+CD8-CD45RO+ cells were sorted as the memory CD4+ T cells. Donors' CMV status reflects serum IgG against pp150, pp28, p38, p52. In regard to this clone: Its antigen remains unidentified.

V gene TRBV6-6 combines with J gene TRBJ1-6; D is unclear. This TCR was sampled from an adult in good health and CMV-seropositive. The sample consisted of memory CD4+ T cells from blood. The CDR3 loop is CASAPSSYNSPLHF. The CDR3 nucleotides are TGTGCCAGCGCTCCGAGCTCCTATAATTCACCCCTCCACTTT.